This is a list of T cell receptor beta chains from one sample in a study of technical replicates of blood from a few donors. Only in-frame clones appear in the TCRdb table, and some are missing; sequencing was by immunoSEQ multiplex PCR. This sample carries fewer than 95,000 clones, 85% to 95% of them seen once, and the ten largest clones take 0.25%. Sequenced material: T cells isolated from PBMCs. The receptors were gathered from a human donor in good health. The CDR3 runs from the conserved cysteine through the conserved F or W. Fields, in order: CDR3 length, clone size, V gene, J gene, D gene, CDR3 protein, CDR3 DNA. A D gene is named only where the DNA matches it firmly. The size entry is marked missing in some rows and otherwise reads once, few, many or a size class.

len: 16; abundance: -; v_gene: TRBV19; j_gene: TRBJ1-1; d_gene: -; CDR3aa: CASSISIGHLNTEAFF; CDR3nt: TGTGCCAGTAGTATTAGTATTGGACATTTGAACACTGAAGCTTTCTTT
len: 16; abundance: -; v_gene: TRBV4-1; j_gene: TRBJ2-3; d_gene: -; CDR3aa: CASSHLSVRSTDTQYF; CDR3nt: TGCGCCAGCAGCCACCTTAGCGTGAGGAGCACAGATACGCAGTATTTT
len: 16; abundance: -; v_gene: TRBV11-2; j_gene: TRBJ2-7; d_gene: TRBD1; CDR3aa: CASRPTSGQAAYEQYF; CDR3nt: TGTGCCAGCAGACCGACATCGGGACAGGCGGCCTACGAGCAGTACTTC
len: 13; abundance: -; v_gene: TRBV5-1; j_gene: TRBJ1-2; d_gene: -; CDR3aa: CASSSSLGGGYTF; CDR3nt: TGCGCCAGCAGCTCGTCCCTCGGGGGTGGCTACACCTTC
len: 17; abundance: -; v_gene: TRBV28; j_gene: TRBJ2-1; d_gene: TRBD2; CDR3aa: CASSYLPTSGKYNEQFF; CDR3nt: TGTGCCAGCAGTTACCTTCCGACTAGCGGGAAATACAATGAGCAGTTCTTC
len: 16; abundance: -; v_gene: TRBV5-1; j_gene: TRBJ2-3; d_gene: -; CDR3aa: CASSLPTVGGPDTQYF; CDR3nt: TGCGCCAGCAGCCTCCCGACGGTTGGGGGCCCAGATACGCAGTATTTT
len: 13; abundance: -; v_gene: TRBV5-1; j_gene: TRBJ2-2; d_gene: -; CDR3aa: CASSVLGSGELFF; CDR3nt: TGCGCCAGCAGCGTACTAGGTAGCGGGGAGCTGTTTTTT
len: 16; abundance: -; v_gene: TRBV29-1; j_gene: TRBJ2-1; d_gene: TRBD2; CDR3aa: CSVARGGEGPTNEQFF; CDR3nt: TGCAGCGTTGCGCGCGGGGGGGAGGGTCCTACGAATGAGCAGTTCTTC
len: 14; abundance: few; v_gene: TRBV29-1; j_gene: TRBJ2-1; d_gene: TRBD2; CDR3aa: CSVRRTSNYNEQFF; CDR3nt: TGCAGCGTCCGAAGGACTAGCAACTACAATGAGCAGTTCTTC
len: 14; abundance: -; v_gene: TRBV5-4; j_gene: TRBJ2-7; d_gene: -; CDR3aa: CASSSPGVAYEQYF; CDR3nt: TGTGCCAGCAGCTCGCCAGGGGTCGCCTACGAGCAGTACTTC
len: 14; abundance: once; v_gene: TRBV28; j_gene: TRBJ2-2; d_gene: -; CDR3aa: CASTTLTGTGELFF; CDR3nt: TGTGCCAGCACCACCCTCACAGGGACCGGGGAGCTGTTTTTT
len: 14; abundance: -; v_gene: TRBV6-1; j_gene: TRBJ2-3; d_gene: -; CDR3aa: CASSEPGGTDTQYF; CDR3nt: TGTGCCAGCAGTGAACCCGGGGGCACAGATACGCAGTATTTT
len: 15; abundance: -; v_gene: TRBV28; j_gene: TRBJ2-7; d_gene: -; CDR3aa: CASSTKGFWNYEQYF; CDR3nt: TGTGCCAGCAGCACCAAGGGGTTTTGGAACTACGAGCAGTACTTC
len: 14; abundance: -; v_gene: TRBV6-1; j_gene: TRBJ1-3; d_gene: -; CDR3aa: CASRVEGEGNTIYF; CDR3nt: TGTGCCAGCAGGGTGGAGGGTGAGGGAAACACCATATATTTT
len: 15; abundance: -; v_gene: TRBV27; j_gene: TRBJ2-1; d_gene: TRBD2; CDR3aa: CASSLIAGLRNEQFF; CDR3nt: TGTGCCAGCAGTCTCATAGCGGGACTTCGGAATGAGCAGTTCTTC
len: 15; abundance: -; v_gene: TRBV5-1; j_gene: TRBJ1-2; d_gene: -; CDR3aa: CASSFQGLANYGYTF; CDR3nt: TGCGCCAGCAGCTTTCAGGGGCTAGCTAACTATGGCTACACCTTC
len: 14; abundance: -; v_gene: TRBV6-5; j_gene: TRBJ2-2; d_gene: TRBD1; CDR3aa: CASWTGGNTGELFF; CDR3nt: TGTGCCAGTTGGACAGGGGGAAACACCGGGGAGCTGTTTTTT
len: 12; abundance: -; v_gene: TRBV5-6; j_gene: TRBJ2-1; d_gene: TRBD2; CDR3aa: CASSLAGGEQFF; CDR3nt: TGTGCCAGCAGCTTGGCCGGGGGGGAGCAGTTCTTC
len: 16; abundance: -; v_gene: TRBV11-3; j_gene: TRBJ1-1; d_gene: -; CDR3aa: CASSSRHPGEDTEAFF; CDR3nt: TGTGCCAGCAGCTCGCGCCACCCGGGGGAGGACACTGAAGCTTTCTTT
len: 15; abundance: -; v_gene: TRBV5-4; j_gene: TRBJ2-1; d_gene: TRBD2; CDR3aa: CASSPPGLTYNEQFF; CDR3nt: TGTGCCAGCAGCCCCCCGGGACTAACATACAATGAGCAGTTCTTC
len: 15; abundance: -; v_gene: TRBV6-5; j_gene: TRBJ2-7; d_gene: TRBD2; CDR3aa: CASRETSGRFYEQYF; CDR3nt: TGTGCCAGCAGGGAGACTAGCGGGAGATTCTACGAGCAGTACTTC
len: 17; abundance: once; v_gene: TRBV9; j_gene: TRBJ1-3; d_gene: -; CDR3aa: CASSHPRQGVSGNTIYF; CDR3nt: TGTGCCAGCAGCCATCCCCGCCAGGGTGTCTCTGGAAACACCATATATTTT
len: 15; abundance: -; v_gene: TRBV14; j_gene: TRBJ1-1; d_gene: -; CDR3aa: CASLVRSPWNTEAFF; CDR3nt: TGTGCCAGCCTAGTCCGGAGCCCATGGAACACTGAAGCTTTCTTT
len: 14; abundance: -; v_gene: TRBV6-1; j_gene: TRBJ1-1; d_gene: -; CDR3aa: CASSDGGRVTEAFF; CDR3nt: TGTGCCAGCAGCGATGGGGGGAGGGTCACTGAAGCTTTCTTT
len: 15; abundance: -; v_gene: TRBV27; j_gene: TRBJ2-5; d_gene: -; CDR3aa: CASSPLAGPRETQYF; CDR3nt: TGTGCCAGCAGTCCCCTCGCAGGGCCCCGGGAGACCCAGTACTTC
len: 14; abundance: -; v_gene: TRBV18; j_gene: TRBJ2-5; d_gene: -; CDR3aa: CASSHRTDQETQYF; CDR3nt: TGTGCCAGCTCACACAGGACGGACCAAGAGACCCAGTACTTC
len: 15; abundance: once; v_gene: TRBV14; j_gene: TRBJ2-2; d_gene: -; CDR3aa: CASSDLGENTGELFF; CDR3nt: TGTGCCAGCAGCGATCTAGGGGAGAACACCGGGGAGCTGTTTTTT
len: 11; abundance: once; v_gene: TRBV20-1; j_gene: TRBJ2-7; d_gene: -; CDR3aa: CSAFQGIQQYF; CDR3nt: TGCAGTGCTTTCCAGGGGATTCAGCAGTACTTC
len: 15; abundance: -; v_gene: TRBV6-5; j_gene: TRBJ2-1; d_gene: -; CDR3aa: CASSYSQGSYNEQFF; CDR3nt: TGTGCCAGCAGTTACTCACAGGGATCCTACAATGAGCAGTTCTTC
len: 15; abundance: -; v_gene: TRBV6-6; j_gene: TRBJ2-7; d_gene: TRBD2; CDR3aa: CASSGSGLALYEQYF; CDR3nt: TGTGCCAGCAGTGGTTCGGGACTAGCATTGTATGAACAGTACTTC
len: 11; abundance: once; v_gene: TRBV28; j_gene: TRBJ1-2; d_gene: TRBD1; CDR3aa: CASTGGVSYTF; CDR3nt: TGTGCCAGTACAGGGGGGGTAAGCTACACCTTC
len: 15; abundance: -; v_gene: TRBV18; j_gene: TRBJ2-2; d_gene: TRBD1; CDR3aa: CASSPRQGIAGELFF; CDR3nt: TGTGCCAGCTCACCCCGACAGGGGATCGCCGGGGAGCTGTTTTTT
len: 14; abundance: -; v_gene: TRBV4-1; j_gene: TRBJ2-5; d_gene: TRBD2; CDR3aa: CASSQAGGEETQYF; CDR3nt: TGCGCCAGCAGCCAAGCGGGGGGGGAAGAGACCCAGTACTTC
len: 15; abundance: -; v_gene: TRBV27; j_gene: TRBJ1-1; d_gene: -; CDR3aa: CASSSTRDMNTEAFF; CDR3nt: TGTGCCAGCAGTTCGACCAGGGACATGAACACTGAAGCTTTCTTT
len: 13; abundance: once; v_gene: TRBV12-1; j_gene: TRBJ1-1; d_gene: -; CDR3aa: CASSSDGGWEAFF; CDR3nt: TGTGCCAGCAGCTCAGACGGGGGATGGGAAGCTTTCTTT
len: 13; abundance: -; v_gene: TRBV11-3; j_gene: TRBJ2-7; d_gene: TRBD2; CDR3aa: CASSLNGGSEQYF; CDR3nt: TGTGCCAGCAGCCTCAACGGCGGGAGCGAGCAGTACTTC
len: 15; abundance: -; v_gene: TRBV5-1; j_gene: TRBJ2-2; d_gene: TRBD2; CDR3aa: CASSRDYQNTGELFF; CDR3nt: TGCGCCAGCAGCAGGGACTACCAGAACACCGGGGAGCTGTTTTTT
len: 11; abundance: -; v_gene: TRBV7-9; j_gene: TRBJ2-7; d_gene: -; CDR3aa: CASSHSYEQYF; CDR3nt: TGTGCCAGCAGTCACAGCTACGAGCAGTACTTC
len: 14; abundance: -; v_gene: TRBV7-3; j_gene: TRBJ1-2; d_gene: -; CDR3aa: CASSLTPQGFGYTF; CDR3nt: TGTGCCAGCAGCTTAACTCCTCAGGGTTTCGGCTACACCTTC
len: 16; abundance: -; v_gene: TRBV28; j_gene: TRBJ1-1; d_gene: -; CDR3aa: CASSTGSMAQNTEAFF; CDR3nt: TGTGCCAGCAGTACGGGATCTATGGCCCAGAACACTGAAGCTTTCTTT
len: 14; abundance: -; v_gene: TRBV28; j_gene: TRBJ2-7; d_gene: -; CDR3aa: CASSPTEVTYEQYF; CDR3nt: TGTGCCAGCAGTCCCACGGAGGTGACCTACGAGCAGTACTTC
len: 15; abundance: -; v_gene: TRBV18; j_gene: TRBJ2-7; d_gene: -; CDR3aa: CASSPPSQGSLGQYF; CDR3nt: TGTGCCAGCTCACCACCCTCGCAGGGGAGCCTAGGGCAGTACTTC
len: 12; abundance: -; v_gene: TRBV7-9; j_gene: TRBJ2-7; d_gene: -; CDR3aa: CASSRNKYEQYF; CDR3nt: TGTGCCAGCAGCCGAAACAAGTACGAGCAGTACTTC
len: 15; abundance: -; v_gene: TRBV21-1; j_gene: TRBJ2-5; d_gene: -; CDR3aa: CASKTEPRSKETQYF; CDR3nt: TGTGCCAGCAAGACGGAGCCGAGATCCAAAGAGACCCAGTACTTC
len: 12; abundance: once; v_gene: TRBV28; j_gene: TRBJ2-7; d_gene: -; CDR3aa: CASSLLVSEQYF; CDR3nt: TGTGCCAGCAGTTTATTGGTGAGCGAGCAGTACTTC
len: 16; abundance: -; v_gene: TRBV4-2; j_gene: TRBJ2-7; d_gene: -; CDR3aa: CASSQDSHSPAYEQYF; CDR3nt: TGTGCCAGCAGCCAAGATTCCCACAGCCCAGCCTACGAGCAGTACTTC
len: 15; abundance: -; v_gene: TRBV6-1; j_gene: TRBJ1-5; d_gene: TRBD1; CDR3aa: CASTGQGTKNQPQHF; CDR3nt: TGTGCCAGCACTGGACAGGGGACAAAAAATCAGCCCCAGCATTTT
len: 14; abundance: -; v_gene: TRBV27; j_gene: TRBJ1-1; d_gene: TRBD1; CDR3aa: CASSPTGALPEAFF; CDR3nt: TGTGCCAGCAGTCCCACAGGGGCCCTACCTGAAGCTTTCTTT